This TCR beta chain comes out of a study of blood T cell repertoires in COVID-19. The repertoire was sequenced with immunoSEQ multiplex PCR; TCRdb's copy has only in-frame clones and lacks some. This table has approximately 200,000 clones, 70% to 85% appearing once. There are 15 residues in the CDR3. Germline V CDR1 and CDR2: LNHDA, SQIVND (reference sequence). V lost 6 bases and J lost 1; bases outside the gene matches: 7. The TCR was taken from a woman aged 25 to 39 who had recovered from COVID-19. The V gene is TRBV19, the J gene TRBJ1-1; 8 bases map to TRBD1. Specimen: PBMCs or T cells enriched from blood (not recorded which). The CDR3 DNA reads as TGTGCCAGTAGGGGGCAGGGGGCTTGGAACACTGAAGCTTTCTTT. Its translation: CASRGQGAWNTEAFF.